This T cell receptor (beta chain) stems from a study of shared clonotypes between healthy human individuals. The V gene lost 0 bases and the J gene lost 6 bases, with 5 bases spanning the gap. This CDR3 has 13 residues. Per the germline V gene, CDR1 is KGHSH and CDR2 is LQKENI. Genomic DNA per cell subset filled all wells of several immunoSEQ plates. Produced via immunoSEQ multiplex PCR; TCRdb's table is partial and in-frame only. The sample shows roughly 2.5 million clones, over 85% of them seen only once. On this clone: Its antigen remains unidentified.

Findings and caveats of the study: Although depth was large, rarefaction showed that sequencing of the sorted subsets was incomplete.

Division of CD4+ cells produced a CD45RA+ naive subset and a CD45RA-negative memory subset. This chain joins TRBV18 and TRBJ2-2; D ambiguous. The origin of this receptor is a man between 18 and 35 years old in good health. Sequencing was done on a sample of naive CD4+ T cells sorted from blood. Subset denoted: CD45RA+ positively selected. CDR3: CASSPPSAGELFF. The CDR3 DNA is TGTGCCAGCTCACCACCGTCCGCCGGGGAGCTGTTTTTT.